This entry describes one T cell receptor beta chain. The antigen is not known. The data originate from a study of cytomegalovirus exposure and HLA in healthy donors. Whole-study findings and limits: The authors later found HLA-associated TCR beta chains more clonally expanded than equally common others. 150 to 200 TCR beta chains were listed as cytomegalovirus-associated.

The CDR3 is 15 residues long. Trimming took off 3 bases at V and 1 base at J, with 12 bases between the two ends. The germline CDR1 and CDR2 sequences are SGHVS and FQNEAQ. PCR amplification relied on 60 Vbeta primers (plus 13 Jbeta primers). Method: immunoSEQ multiplex PCR; TCRdb's copy keeps in-frame clones and lacks some. The table lists over 85,000 clones, about four fifths of them singletons. J is TRBJ1-1 and V is TRBV7-8; tentatively, D is TRBD1 (5 bases). This clonotype was obtained from a woman in her thirties or forties in good health and CMV-seronegative. Sequenced sample: PBMCs. The CDR3, as DNA: TGTGCCAGCAGCTTTCGCAGGGTGACGAACACTGAAGCTTTCTTT. Residues: CASSFRRVTNTEAFF. The entire variable domain, with the rest obtained from reference TRBV7-8 and TRBJ1-1, is as follows: GAGVSQSPRYKVAKRGQDVALRCDPISGHVSLFWYQQALGQGPEFLTYFQNEAQLDKSGLPSDRFFAERPEGSVSTLKIQRTQQEDSAVYLCASSFRRVTNTEAFFGQGTRLTVV.